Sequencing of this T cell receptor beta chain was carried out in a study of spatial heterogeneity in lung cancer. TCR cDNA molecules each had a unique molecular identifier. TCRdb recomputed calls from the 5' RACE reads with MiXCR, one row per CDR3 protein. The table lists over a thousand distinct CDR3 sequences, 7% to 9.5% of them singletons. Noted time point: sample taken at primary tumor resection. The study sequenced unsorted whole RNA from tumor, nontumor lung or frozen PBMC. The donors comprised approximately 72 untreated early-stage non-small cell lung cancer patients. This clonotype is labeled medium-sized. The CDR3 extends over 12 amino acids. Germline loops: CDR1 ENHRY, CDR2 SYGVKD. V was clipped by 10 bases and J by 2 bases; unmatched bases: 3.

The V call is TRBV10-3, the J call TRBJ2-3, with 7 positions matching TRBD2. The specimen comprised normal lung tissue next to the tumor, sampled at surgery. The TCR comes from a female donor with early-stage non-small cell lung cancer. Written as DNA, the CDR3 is TGTGCCACCGGGACTAACACAGATACGCAGTATTTT. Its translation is CATGTNTDTQYF.